This T cell receptor (beta chain) comes out of a study of T cells after yellow fever vaccination. Broader study findings: In post-booster samples, most primary-vaccination clones reappeared (approximately 96% CD4, 75% to 90% CD8). Though it reached lower strength, the secondary response hit its peak faster, day 5 versus 15. Overlap between CD4 and CD8 compartments was detected for a small share of clonotypes.

Many counts were recorded for this clonotype. Its antigen is not identified. It was through 5'RACE template switching that TCR cDNA was made, with a universal primer site and UMIs added. TCRdb recomputed calls from the 5' RACE reads with MiXCR, one row per CDR3 protein. This table holds about 360,000 distinct CDR3 sequences, approximately 5.7% found once. Germline V gives CDR1 LGHNA, CDR2 YSLEER. This CDR3 spans 13 amino acids. V lost 3 bases and J 3 bases, leaving 8 bases between the germline ends. The V call is TRBV4-3, the J call TRBJ1-2; D is undetermined. Sequencing used PBMCs, obtained 5 days after the yellow fever booster vaccination. This sequence originates from a young man who received the YFV17D yellow fever vaccine. The CDR3 DNA follows: TGCGCCAGCAGCCAGGGGAATTACTATGGCTACACCTTC. Translated: CASSQGNYYGYTF.